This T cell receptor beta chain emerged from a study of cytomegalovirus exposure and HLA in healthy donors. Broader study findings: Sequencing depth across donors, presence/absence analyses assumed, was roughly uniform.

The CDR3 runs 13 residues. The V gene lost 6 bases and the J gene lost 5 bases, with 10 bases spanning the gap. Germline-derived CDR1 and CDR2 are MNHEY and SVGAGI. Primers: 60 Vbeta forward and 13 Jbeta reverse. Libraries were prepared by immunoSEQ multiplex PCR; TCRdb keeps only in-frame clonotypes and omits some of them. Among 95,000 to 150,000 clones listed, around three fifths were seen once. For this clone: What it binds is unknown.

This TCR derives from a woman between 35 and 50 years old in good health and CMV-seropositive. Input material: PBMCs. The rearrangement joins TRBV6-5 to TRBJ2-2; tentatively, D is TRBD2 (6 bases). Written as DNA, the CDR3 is TGTGCCAGCAGCCAGAGCGGGACCGGGGAGCTGTTTTTT. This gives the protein CASSQSGTGELFF.